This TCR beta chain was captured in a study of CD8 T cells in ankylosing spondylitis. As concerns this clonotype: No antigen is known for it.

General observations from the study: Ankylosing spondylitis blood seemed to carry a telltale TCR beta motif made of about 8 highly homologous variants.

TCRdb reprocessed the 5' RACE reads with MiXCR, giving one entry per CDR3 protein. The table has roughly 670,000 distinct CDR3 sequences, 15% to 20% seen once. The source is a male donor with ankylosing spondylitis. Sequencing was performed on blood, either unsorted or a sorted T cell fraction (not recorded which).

CDR3 sequence reads: CSAILWGRGNSPLHF. CDR3 coding DNA: TGCAGTGCTATCTTGTGGGGGCGCGGTAATTCACCCCTCCACTTT. The chain carries TRBV20-1 and TRBJ1-6; possibly TRBD1 for D (6 bases). There are 15 residues in the CDR3. Trimming removed 4 bases at V and 6 bases at J, with 16 bases between. The germline V gene encodes CDR1 DFQATT and CDR2 SNEGSKA (reference sequence).